This T cell receptor (beta chain) was identified during a study of cytomegalovirus exposure and HLA in healthy donors. Notes on the study in general: The TCR clusters that emerged in the first cohort tended, a later analysis found, to co-occur in the 120 or so validation repertoires.

This clone turned up a few times. Its cognate antigen is unknown. Using immunoSEQ multiplex PCR, the repertoire was profiled, and TCRdb retains in-frame clones only, with some absent. The data show about 140,000 clones, about 90% seen once. Trimming left V 0 bases short and J 8 bases short, with 19 bases between. The CDR3 contains 17 residues. The germline V gene has CDR1 MGHRA and CDR2 YSYEKL. This TCR was recovered from a woman between 18 and 30 years old in good health and CMV-seropositive. The genes are TRBV4-1 and TRBJ1-4; tentative D call: TRBD1 (6 bases). Source material: PBMCs. For the CDR3, the DNA is TGCGCCAGCAGCCAAGAGCCCTTCGGGGGGCGGCAAGAAAAACTGTTTTTT. This sequence encodes CASSQEPFGGRQEKLFF.